This TCR beta chain is drawn from a study of cytomegalovirus exposure and HLA in healthy donors. The PCR ran on 60 Vbeta and 13 Jbeta primers. The method was immunoSEQ multiplex PCR; TCRdb's version includes in-frame clones alone and lacks a portion of them. This repertoire shows some 180,000 clones, 85% found once; its top ten account for 2.3%. This sequence was found in a woman in her forties or fifties in good health and CMV-seronegative. The sample consisted of PBMCs.

CDR3 sequence: CASSLWTGVDYTF. In DNA form, the CDR3 reads TGCGCCAGCAGCTTGTGGACAGGGGTTGACTACACCTTC. The chain joins TRBV5-1 to TRBJ1-2; 9 nucleotides line up with TRBD1. Germline V gene sequence: CDR1 SGHRS, CDR2 YFSETQ. V was clipped by 1 base and J by 10 bases; unmatched bases: 5. This CDR3 contains 13 residues.